A selection of T cell receptor beta chains follows, all from one sample in a study of blood T cell repertoires in COVID-19. The repertoire was sequenced with immunoSEQ multiplex PCR; TCRdb's copy has only in-frame clones and lacks some. The table has approximately 260,000 clones, about 80% seen once; the top ten hold roughly 9.6%. The sequenced sample was peripheral blood. Receptors originate from an elderly woman with acute or convalescent COVID-19. Both conserved end residues are part of each CDR3. The D gene is left open where the match is weak. The size of a clone is reported for some rows only, either as once, few or many, or as a class for expanded clones.

v_gene	j_gene	abundance	d_gene	CDR3aa	CDR3nt
TRBV5-1	TRBJ2-1	NA	TRBD2	CASSLELAGDNEQFF	TGCGCCAGCAGCTTGGAACTAGCGGGGGACAATGAGCAGTTCTTC
TRBV7-2	TRBJ2-2	NA	TRBD2	CASSLGLATGELFF	TGTGCCAGCAGCTTGGGACTAGCAACCGGGGAGCTGTTTTTT
TRBV6-5	TRBJ2-3	NA	TRBD2	CASSYSLSGSTDTQYF	TGTGCCAGCAGTTACTCCCTTAGCGGGAGCACAGATACGCAGTATTTT
TRBV6-5	TRBJ1-5	NA	NA	CASRGQGIGNQPQHF	TGTGCCAGCAGGGGCCAGGGGATCGGCAATCAGCCCCAGCATTTT
TRBV6-1	TRBJ1-2	NA	NA	CASSEGLGAPYGYTF	TGTGCCAGCAGTGAAGGCCTGGGGGCCCCCTATGGCTACACCTTC
TRBV18	TRBJ2-5	NA	NA	CASSPPRRETQYF	TGTGCCAGCTCACCACCGAGAAGAGAGACCCAGTACTTC
TRBV6-1	TRBJ1-2	NA	TRBD1	CASSELDRGLFGYTF	TGTGCCAGCAGTGAACTGGACAGGGGGCTATTTGGCTACACCTTC
TRBV19	TRBJ1-1	NA	TRBD1	CASSKGQGSAEAFF	TGTGCCAGTAGTAAAGGACAGGGGAGCGCTGAAGCTTTCTTT
TRBV7-2	TRBJ2-7	NA	NA	CASSLETGRHEQYF	TGTGCCAGCAGCTTGGAGACAGGGAGGCACGAGCAGTACTTC
TRBV5-1	TRBJ2-3	NA	TRBD1	CASSLADRASTDTQYF	TGCGCCAGCAGCTTGGCCGACAGGGCAAGCACAGATACGCAGTATTTT
TRBV21-1	TRBJ1-5	NA	NA	CASSKGTGHPDQPQHF	TGTGCCAGCAGCAAAGGAACCGGACATCCGGATCAGCCCCAGCATTTT
TRBV19	TRBJ2-2	NA	TRBD2	CASSIDPGGTGELFF	TGTGCCAGTAGTATAGACCCGGGGGGCACCGGGGAGCTGTTTTTT
TRBV28	TRBJ1-1	NA	NA	CASSPVSVNTEAFF	TGTGCCAGCAGCCCAGTTTCCGTGAACACTGAAGCTTTCTTT
TRBV7-3	TRBJ2-2	NA	NA	CASSLSGQPTGELFF	TGTGCCAGCAGCTTATCAGGGCAACCCACCGGGGAGCTGTTTTTT
TRBV29-1	TRBJ2-2	once	NA	CSVEAQRGKTGELFF	TGCAGCGTTGAAGCCCAACGGGGGAAAACCGGGGAGCTGTTTTTT
TRBV4-1	TRBJ2-3	NA	NA	CASSRLQGGTQYF	TGCGCCAGCAGCCGACTTCAGGGGGGTACGCAGTATTTT
TRBV2	TRBJ1-4	NA	NA	CASSVWSDKRVLELFF	TGTGCCAGCAGTGTGTGGTCGGACAAAAGGGTGTTAGAACTGTTTTTT
TRBV5-1	TRBJ1-4	once	NA	CASRVGTNEKLFF	TGCGCCAGCAGGGTCGGAACTAATGAAAAACTGTTTTTT
TRBV7-2	TRBJ2-1	NA	TRBD2	CASSLGGGYGSGEQFF	TGTGCCAGCAGCTTAGGGGGGGGATATGGGTCGGGTGAGCAGTTCTTC
TRBV6-5	TRBJ1-4	NA	TRBD1	CARPERQGANEKLFF	TGTGCCAGGCCCGAACGACAGGGGGCTAATGAAAAACTGTTTTTT
TRBV11-1	TRBJ2-7	NA	NA	CASSSGQSEQYF	TGTGCCAGCAGCTCCGGACAGAGCGAGCAGTACTTC
TRBV4-1	TRBJ2-1	once	TRBD2	CASSQPEGLADNEQFF	TGCGCCAGCAGCCAACCCGAGGGACTAGCGGACAATGAGCAGTTCTTC
TRBV27	TRBJ2-2	few	NA	CATSSGGRGYLSAGELFF	TGTGCCACCTCATCGGGGGGCCGGGGGTATCTGTCGGCCGGGGAGCTGTTTTTT
TRBV6-5	TRBJ2-7	NA	NA	CATRRGLEQYF	TGTGCCACCAGGAGGGGGCTGGAGCAGTACTTC
TRBV12-3/TRBV12-4	TRBJ1-2	NA	NA	CASSPGNYGYTF	TGTGCCAGCAGTCCAGGGAACTATGGCTACACCTTC
TRBV30	TRBJ2-7	NA	TRBD1	CAGTERSYEQYF	TGTGCCGGGACAGAGCGCTCCTACGAGCAGTACTTC
TRBV5-1	TRBJ2-2	few	TRBD2	CASSLATPGGNTGELFF	TGCGCCAGCAGCTTGGCTACCCCGGGAGGGAACACCGGGGAGCTGTTTTTT
TRBV3-1/TRBV3-2	TRBJ2-2	NA	NA	CASSQTSTGELFF	TGTGCCAGCAGCCAGACTAGCACCGGGGAGCTGTTTTTT
TRBV3-1/TRBV3-2	TRBJ1-2	NA	NA	CASSQDGAQYRANYGYTF	TGTGCCAGCAGCCAAGATGGGGCTCAGTACCGAGCTAACTATGGCTACACCTTC
TRBV7-2	TRBJ1-6	NA	NA	CASSGRTAAGNSPLHF	TGTGCCAGCAGCGGAAGGACCGCCGCGGGCAATTCACCCCTCCACTTT
TRBV3-1/TRBV3-2	TRBJ2-3	NA	NA	CASSLTHSSTDTQYF	TGTGCCAGCAGCTTGACACACTCTAGCACAGATACGCAGTATTTT
TRBV5-1	TRBJ2-5	few	NA	CASSLVQQETQYF	TGCGCCAGCAGCTTGGTCCAGCAAGAGACCCAGTACTTC